The 2 T cell receptor beta chains below all came from one sample that was sequenced in a study of T cell changes during pregnancy in multiple sclerosis. Produced via immunoSEQ multiplex PCR; TCRdb's table is partial and in-frame only. The data show more than 80,000 clones, around 93% seen once. The source material was peripheral blood, sampled after pregnancy. Receptor source: a female donor with multiple sclerosis, enrolled in a pregnancy study.

The rearrangement links TRBV7-7 to TRBJ2-2; TRBD1 aligns across 10 bases. CDR1 SSHAT and CDR2 FNYEAQ come from the germline V gene (reference sequence). The CDR3 length is 14 residues. After removal of 4 bases from V and 6 bases from J, the junction contained 2 bases not matched to a gene. The CDR3 sequence is CASSSDRGSGELFF. In nucleotides, the CDR3 is TGTGCCAGCAGCTCGGACAGGGGGTCCGGGGAGCTGTTTTTT.

This clone was observed a handful of times. The genes are TRBV5-1 and TRBJ2-3; TRBD2 matches 9 bases. Germline values: CDR1 SGHRS, CDR2 YFSETQ. V trimming: 3 bases; J trimming: 4 bases; junction bases outside the gene matches: 9. The CDR3 is 16 amino acids. CDR3 residues: CASSYTSGSVADTQYF. The CDR3 nucleotides read TGCGCCAGCAGCTATACTAGCGGGTCGGTAGCAGATACGCAGTATTTT.